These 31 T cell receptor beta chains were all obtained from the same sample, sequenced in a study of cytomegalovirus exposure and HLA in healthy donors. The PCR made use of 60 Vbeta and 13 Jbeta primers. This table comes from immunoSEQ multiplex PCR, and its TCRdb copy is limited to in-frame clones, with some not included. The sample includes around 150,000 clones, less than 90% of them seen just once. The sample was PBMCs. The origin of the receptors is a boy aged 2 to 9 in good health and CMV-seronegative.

The CDR3 DNA sequence: TGTGCCAGCAGCAACACAGGGGGAGCAAGACGCACCGGGGAGCTGTTTTTT. Translation gives CASSNTGGARRTGELFF. This chain joins TRBV7-8 and TRBJ2-2, with 8 bases matching TRBD1. The CDR3 is 17 amino acids. Germline values: CDR1 SGHVS, CDR2 FQNEAQ. V shed 5 bases, J shed 4 bases, and the junction held 12 bases outside the gene matches.

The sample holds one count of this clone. CDR3 residues: CASSLQGQPDSNQPQHF. DNA of the CDR3: TGTGCCAGCAGTTTACAGGGACAGCCCGATAGCAATCAGCCCCAGCATTTT. V and J are TRBV27 and TRBJ1-5; the match to TRBD1 covers 7 bases. This CDR3 has 17 amino acids. Germline V gene sequence: CDR1 MNHEY, CDR2 SMNVEV (reference sequence). J was trimmed by 0 bases and V by 2 bases; bases with no gene match: 7.

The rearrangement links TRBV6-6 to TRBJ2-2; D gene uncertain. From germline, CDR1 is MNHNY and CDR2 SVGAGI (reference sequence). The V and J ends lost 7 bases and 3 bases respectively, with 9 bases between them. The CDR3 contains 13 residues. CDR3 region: CASIEEYTGELFF. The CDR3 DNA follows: TGTGCCAGCATCGAGGAGTACACCGGGGAGCTGTTTTTT.

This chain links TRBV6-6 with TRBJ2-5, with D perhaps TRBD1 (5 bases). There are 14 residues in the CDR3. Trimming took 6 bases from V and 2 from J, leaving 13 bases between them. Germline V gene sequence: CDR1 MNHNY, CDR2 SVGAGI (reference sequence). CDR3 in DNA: TGTGCCAGCAGCGAGGCCAGGGTACAAGAGACCCAGTACTTC. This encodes CASSEARVQETQYF.

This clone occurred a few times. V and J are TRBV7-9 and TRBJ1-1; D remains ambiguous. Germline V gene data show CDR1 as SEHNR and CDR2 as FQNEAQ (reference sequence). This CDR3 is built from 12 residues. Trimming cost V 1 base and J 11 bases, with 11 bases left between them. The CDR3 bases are TGTGCCAGCAGCTTAGAATCTTCGCGGGCTTTCTTT. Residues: CASSLESSRAFF.

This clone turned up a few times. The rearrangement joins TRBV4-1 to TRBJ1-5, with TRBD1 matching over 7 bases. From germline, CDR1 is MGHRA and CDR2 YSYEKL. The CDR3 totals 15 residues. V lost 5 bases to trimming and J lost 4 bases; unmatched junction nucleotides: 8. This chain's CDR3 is CASSSWTGGNQPQHF. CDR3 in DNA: TGCGCCAGCAGCTCTTGGACAGGAGGAAATCAGCCCCAGCATTTT.

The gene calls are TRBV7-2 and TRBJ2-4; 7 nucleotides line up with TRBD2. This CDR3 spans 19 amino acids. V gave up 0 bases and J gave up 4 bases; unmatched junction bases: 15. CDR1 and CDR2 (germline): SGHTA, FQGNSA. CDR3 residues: CASSLARASGPPRKNIQYF. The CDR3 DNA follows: TGTGCCAGCAGCTTAGCGAGGGCTAGCGGCCCCCCACGAAAAAACATTCAGTACTTC.

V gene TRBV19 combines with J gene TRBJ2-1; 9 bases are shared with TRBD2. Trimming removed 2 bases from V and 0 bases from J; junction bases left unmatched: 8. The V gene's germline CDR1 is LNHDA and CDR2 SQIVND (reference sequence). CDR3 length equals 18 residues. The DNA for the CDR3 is TGTGCCAGTAGTATAAACGGCGGGGGGGAGAGCTCCTACAATGAGCAGTTCTTC. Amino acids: CASSINGGGESSYNEQFF.

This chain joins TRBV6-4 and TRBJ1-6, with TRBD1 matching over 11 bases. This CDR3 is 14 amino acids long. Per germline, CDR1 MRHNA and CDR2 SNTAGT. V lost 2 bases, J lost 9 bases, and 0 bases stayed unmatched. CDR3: CASSDGQGASPLHF. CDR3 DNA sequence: TGTGCCAGCAGTGACGGACAGGGGGCTTCACCCCTCCACTTT.

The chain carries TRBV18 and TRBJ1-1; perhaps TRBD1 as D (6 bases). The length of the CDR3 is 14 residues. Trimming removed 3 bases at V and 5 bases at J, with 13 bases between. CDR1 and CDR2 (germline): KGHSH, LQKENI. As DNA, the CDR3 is TGTGCCAGCTCACCTAGGGGGGGGATGACTGAAGCTTTCTTT. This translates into CASSPRGGMTEAFF.

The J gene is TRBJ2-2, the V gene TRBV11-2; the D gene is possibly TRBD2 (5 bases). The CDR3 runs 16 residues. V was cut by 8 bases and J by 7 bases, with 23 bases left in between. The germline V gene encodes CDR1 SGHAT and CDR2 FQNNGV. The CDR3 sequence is CASFGWAAGLYGELFF. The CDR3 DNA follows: TGTGCCAGCTTTGGATGGGCTGCGGGTCTTTACGGGGAGCTGTTTTTT.

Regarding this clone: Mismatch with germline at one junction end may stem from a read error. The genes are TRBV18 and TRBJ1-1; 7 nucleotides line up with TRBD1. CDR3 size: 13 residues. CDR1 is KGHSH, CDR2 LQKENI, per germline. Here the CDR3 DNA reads TGTGCCAGCTCCCCACTTGGGACAGCTGAAGCTTTCTTT. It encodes CASSPLGTAEAFF.

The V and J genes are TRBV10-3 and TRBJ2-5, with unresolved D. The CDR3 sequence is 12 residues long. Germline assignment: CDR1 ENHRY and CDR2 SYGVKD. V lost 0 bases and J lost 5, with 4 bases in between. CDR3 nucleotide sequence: TGTGCCATCAGTGAGTCACAGGAGACCCAGTACTTC. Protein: CAISESQETQYF.

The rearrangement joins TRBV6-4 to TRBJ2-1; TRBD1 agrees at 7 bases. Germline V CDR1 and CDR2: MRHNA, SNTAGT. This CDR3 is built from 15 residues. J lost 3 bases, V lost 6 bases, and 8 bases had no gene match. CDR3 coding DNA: TGTGCCAGCAGCAACGACAGGGACAACTACAATGAGCAGTTCTTC. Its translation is CASSNDRDNYNEQFF.

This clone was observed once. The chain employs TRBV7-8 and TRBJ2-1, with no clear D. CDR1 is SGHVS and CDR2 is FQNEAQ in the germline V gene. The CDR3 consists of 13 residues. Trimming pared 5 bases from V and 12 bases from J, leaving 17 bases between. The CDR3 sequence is CASSAVGTLGQFF. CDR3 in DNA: TGTGCCAGCAGCGCGGTAGGCACTCTGGGGCAGTTCTTC.

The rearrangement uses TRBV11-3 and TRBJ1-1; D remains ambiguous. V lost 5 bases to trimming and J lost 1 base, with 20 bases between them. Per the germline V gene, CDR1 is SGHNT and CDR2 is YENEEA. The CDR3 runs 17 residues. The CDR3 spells CASSREWEGGPNTEAFF. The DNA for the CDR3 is TGTGCCAGCAGCCGAGAGTGGGAGGGAGGGCCGAACACTGAAGCTTTCTTT.

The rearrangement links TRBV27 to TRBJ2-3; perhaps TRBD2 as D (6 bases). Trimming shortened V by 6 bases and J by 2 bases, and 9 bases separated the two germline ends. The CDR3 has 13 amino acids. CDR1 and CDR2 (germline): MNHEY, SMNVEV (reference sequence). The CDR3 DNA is TGTGCCAGCAGACCTAGCGCCACAGATACGCAGTATTTT. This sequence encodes CASRPSATDTQYF.

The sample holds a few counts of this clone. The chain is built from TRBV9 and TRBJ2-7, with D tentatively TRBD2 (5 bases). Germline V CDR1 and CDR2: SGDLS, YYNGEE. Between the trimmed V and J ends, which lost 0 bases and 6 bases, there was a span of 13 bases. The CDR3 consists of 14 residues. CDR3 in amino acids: CASSVGRGPFEQYF. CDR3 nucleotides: TGTGCCAGCAGCGTAGGTCGGGGTCCCTTCGAGCAGTACTTC.

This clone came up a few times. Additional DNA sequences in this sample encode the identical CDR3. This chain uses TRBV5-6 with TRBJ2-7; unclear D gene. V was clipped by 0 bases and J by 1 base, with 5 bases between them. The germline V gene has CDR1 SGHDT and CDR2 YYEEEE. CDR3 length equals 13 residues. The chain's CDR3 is CASSLGQSYEQYF. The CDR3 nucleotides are TGTGCCAGCAGCTTGGGTCAGTCCTACGAGCAGTACTTC. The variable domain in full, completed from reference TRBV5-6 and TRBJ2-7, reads DAGVTQSPTHLIKTRGQQVTLRCSPKSGHDTVSWYQQALGQGPQFIFQYYEEEERQRGNFPDRFSGHQFPNYSSELNVNALLLGDSALYLCASSLGQSYEQYFGPGTRLTVT.

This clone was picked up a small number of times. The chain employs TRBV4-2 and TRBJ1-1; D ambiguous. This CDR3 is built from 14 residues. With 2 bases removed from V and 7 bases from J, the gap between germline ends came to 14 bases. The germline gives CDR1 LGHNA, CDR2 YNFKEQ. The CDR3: CASSQTLGGNEAFF. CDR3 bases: TGTGCCAGCAGCCAAACATTGGGAGGGAATGAAGCTTTCTTT.

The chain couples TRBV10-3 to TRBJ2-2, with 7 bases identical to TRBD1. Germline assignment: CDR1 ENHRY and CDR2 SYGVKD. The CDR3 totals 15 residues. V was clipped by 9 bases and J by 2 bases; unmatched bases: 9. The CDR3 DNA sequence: TGTGCCATTACCGCGACAGGGTCCAACACCGGGGAGCTGTTTTTT. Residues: CAITATGSNTGELFF.

CDR3 amino acids: CASSFRQGLNTQYF. The CDR3 DNA follows: TGTGCCAGCAGCTTCCGACAGGGGTTGAATACGCAGTATTTT. The gene calls are TRBV7-2 and TRBJ2-3; TRBD1 matches 8 bases. The CDR3 extends over 14 amino acids. The germline CDR1 and CDR2 sequences are SGHTA and FQGNSA. The V segment lost 3 bases and the J segment 7 bases; nucleotides outside the gene matches: 6.

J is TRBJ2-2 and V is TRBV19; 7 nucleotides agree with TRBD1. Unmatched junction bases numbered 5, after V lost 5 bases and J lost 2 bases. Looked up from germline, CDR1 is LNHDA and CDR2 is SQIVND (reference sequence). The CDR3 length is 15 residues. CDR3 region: CASSPGTANTGELFF. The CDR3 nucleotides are TGTGCCAGTAGTCCCGGGACAGCCAACACCGGGGAGCTGTTTTTT.

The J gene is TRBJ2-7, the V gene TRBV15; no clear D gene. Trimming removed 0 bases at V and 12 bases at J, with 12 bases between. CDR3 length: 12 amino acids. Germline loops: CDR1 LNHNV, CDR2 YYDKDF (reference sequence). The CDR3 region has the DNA TGTGCCACCAGCAGAGATTATTCACAAATGTACTTC. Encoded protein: CATSRDYSQMYF.

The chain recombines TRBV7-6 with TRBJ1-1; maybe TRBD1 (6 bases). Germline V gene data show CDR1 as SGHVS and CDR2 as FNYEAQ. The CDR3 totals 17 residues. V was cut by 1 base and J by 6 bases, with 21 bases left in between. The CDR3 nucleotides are TGTGCCAGCAGCTTAGGTCGGGGGGCGTTTTCTGTCTCTGAAGCTTTCTTT. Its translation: CASSLGRGAFSVSEAFF.

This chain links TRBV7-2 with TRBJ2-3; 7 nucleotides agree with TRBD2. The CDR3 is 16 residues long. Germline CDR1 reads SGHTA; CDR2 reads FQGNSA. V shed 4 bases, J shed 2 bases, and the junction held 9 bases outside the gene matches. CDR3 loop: CASSSRPGGYTDTQYF. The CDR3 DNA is TGTGCCAGCAGCTCACGTCCGGGGGGATACACAGATACGCAGTATTTT. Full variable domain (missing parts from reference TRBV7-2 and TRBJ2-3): GAGVSQSPSNKVTEKGKDVELRCDPISGHTALYWYRQSLGQGLEFLIYFQGNSAPDKSGLPSDRFSAERTGGSVSTLTIQRTQQEDSAVYLCASSSRPGGYTDTQYFGPGTRLTVL.

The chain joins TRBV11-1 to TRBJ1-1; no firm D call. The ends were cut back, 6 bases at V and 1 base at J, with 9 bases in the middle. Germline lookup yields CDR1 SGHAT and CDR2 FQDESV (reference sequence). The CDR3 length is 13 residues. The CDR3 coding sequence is TGTGCCAGCAGTAAAACAGAGAACACTGAAGCTTTCTTT. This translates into CASSKTENTEAFF.

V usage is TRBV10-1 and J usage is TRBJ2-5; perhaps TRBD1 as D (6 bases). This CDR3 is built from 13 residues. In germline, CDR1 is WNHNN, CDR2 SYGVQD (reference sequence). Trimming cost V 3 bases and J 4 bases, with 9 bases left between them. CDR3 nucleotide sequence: TGCGCCAGCAGTGAAGACAGGCGAGAGACCCAGTACTTC. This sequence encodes CASSEDRRETQYF.

The CDR3 reads CASSLNGGRETQYF. In DNA, the CDR3 is TGTGCCAGCAGCTTAAATGGGGGGAGGGAGACCCAGTACTTC. The chain uses TRBV7-3 and TRBJ2-5, with TRBD2 as a possible D gene (6 bases). Between the trimmed V and J ends, which lost 1 base and 5 bases, there was a span of 11 bases. This CDR3 has 14 residues. Germline V gene sequence: CDR1 SGHTA, CDR2 FQGTGA. The variable domain in full, with the rest retrieved from reference TRBV7-3 and TRBJ2-5, is GAGVSQTPSNKVTEKGKYVELRCDPISGHTALYWYRQSLGQGPEFLIYFQGTGAADDSGLPNDRFFAVRPEGSVSTLKIQRTERGDSAVYLCASSLNGGRETQYFGPGTRLLVL.

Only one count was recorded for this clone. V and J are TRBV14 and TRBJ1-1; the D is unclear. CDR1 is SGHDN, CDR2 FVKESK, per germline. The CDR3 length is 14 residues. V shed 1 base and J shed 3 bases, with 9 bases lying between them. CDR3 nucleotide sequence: TGTGCCAGCAGCCAAGTTAGCCTGGACACTGAAGCTTTCTTT. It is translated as CASSQVSLDTEAFF.

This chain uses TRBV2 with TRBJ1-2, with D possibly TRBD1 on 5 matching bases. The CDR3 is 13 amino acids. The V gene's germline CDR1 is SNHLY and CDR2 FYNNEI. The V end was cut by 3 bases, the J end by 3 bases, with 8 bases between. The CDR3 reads CASSETAHYGYTF. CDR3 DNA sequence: TGTGCCAGCAGTGAGACAGCTCACTATGGCTACACCTTC.